These 18 T cell receptor beta chains share one sample of origin, sequenced in a study of blood T cell repertoires in COVID-19 (dated by TCRdb to the early 2020s). Library generation was performed with the immunoSEQ multiplex PCR assay. TCRdb carries this immuneACCESS record with in-frame sequences only. Its versions omit some clonotypes, under half of them owing to an unresolved V gene in the studies checked, with the rest unexplained. Here the sample has about 330,000 clones; about 89% occur a single time. About 5% of the sample goes to the ten largest clones. The sample consisted of PBMCs or T cells enriched from blood (not recorded which). The source of these receptors is a woman aged 25 to 39 who had recovered from COVID-19.

V gene TRBV28 combines with J gene TRBJ2-7, with D unclear. The CDR3 is 12 residues long. Trimming stripped 7 bases from V and 3 bases from J, with 10 bases between. CDR1 and CDR2 from the germline V gene are MDHEN and SYDVKM. CDR3 residues: CASTSQRYEQYF. The CDR3 DNA sequence: TGTGCCAGCACCTCACAACGCTACGAGCAGTACTTC.

This CDR3 reads CASKETPHTF. CDR3 in DNA: TGTGCCAGCAAGGAGACGCCGCACACCTTC. This rearrangement joins TRBV2 to TRBJ1-2; no clear D gene. Trimming pared 7 bases from V and 12 bases from J, leaving 12 bases between. Per the germline V gene, CDR1 is SNHLY and CDR2 is FYNNEI. This CDR3 is built from 10 residues.

The V and J genes are TRBV7-9 and TRBJ2-2, with 7 bases matching TRBD1. The V segment lost 4 bases and the J segment 4 bases; nucleotides outside the gene matches: 3. The length of the CDR3 is 14 residues. Germline CDR1 is SEHNR and CDR2 is FQNEAQ (reference sequence). The CDR3 DNA follows: TGTGCCAGCAGCTGGACAGGATCCACCGGGGAGCTGTTTTTT. Its protein product is CASSWTGSTGELFF.

DNA for the CDR3: TGTGCCCCCTACAAACAGCTACCTAATGAAAAACTGTTTTTT. It yields the protein CAPYKQLPNEKLFF. The V and J genes are TRBV30 and TRBJ1-4; D remains ambiguous. The CDR3 runs to 14 residues. Germline V gene data show CDR1 as GTSNPN and CDR2 as SVGIG (reference sequence). V lost 8 bases and J 3 bases, leaving 16 bases between the germline ends.

The rearrangement uses TRBV6-4 and TRBJ2-1, with D unclear. The CDR3 has 13 amino acids. V was pared by 0 bases and J by 9 bases, with 9 bases between. In germline, CDR1 is MRHNA, CDR2 SNTAGT. The CDR3 loop reads CASSDSRSGEQFF. CDR3 nucleotide sequence: TGTGCCAGCAGTGACTCGAGATCCGGTGAGCAGTTCTTC.

CDR3 sequence (DNA): TGTGCCAGCATGTTCAGGGGGATGAACACTGAAGCTTTCTTT. Translation: CASMFRGMNTEAFF. The V call is TRBV6-5, the J call TRBJ1-1, with 7 positions matching TRBD1. V lost 7 bases and J lost 0; bases outside the gene matches: 5. Looked up from germline, CDR1 is MNHEY and CDR2 is SVGAGI. There are 14 residues in the CDR3.

This sequence joins TRBV30 and TRBJ1-6; TRBD1 might be the D (6 bases). V lost 4 bases and J 8 bases, leaving 15 bases between the germline ends. CDR3 length equals 14 residues. Germline V CDR1 and CDR2: GTSNPN, SVGIG (reference sequence). The CDR3 DNA sequence: TGTGCCTGGACCCCTGGGGGCGGAGATTCACCCCTCCACTTT. This sequence encodes CAWTPGGGDSPLHF.

The V call is TRBV19, the J call TRBJ1-2; D is ambiguous. Looked up from germline, CDR1 is LNHDA and CDR2 is SQIVND (reference sequence). V lost 4 bases and J 5 bases, leaving 17 bases between the germline ends. The CDR3 is made up of 15 amino acids. The CDR3 DNA sequence: TGTGCCAGTAGTAGGGGAGGCGCCGGACTATATGGCTACACCTTC. This encodes CASSRGGAGLYGYTF.

The chain uses TRBV5-1 and TRBJ1-2, with TRBD1 matching over 8 bases. Germline V lookup: CDR1 SGHRS, CDR2 YFSETQ. Trimming removed 4 bases from V and 1 base from J; junction bases left unmatched: 12. This CDR3 has 17 amino acids. The CDR3 reads CASSPGGPTGRNYGYTF. The CDR3 DNA follows: TGCGCCAGCAGCCCAGGGGGCCCGACAGGCCGTAACTATGGCTACACCTTC.

Comments on this clone: This same CDR3 is encoded by further DNA sequences in the sample. This rearrangement joins TRBV19 to TRBJ1-1, with D perhaps matching TRBD1 (6 bases). Trimming left V 5 bases short and J 1 base short, with 8 bases between. The CDR3 is made up of 13 amino acids. CDR1 LNHDA and CDR2 SQIVND come from the germline V gene (reference sequence). The CDR3 reads CASSSQGNTEAFF. The DNA of the CDR3 is TGTGCCAGTAGTTCACAGGGGAACACTGAAGCTTTCTTT.

The chain has TRBV6-1 and TRBJ1-3; D perhaps matches TRBD1 (6 bases). This CDR3 spans 16 amino acids. The germline CDR1 and CDR2 sequences are MNHNS and SASEGT. Deletions cut 2 bases from V and 2 bases from J, with 13 bases between. The CDR3 protein is CASSESGRGAGNTIYF. The CDR3 DNA sequence: TGTGCCAGCAGTGAATCGGGCAGGGGAGCTGGAAACACCATATATTTT.

The V gene is TRBV5-1, the J gene TRBJ2-7; TRBD1 matches at 10 bases. In germline, CDR1 is SGHRS, CDR2 YFSETQ. This CDR3 has 15 amino acids. J gave up 4 bases and V 1 base, and 5 bases lay outside the gene matches. The CDR3 nucleotides read TGCGCCAGCAGCTTGTCGGGACAGGGGCAATACGAGCAGTACTTC. This sequence encodes CASSLSGQGQYEQYF.

The genes are TRBV6-5 and TRBJ1-2; D remains ambiguous. This CDR3 is built from 13 residues. Looked up from germline, CDR1 is MNHEY and CDR2 is SVGAGI. V was cut by 10 bases and J by 1 base, with 13 bases left in between. For the CDR3, the DNA is TGTGCCACGTACTCAAGCGTTAACTATGGCTACACCTTC. Encoded protein: CATYSSVNYGYTF.

This clone occurred once. The genes are TRBV6-5 and TRBJ2-1; a weak D match, TRBD1 (6 bases). This CDR3 spans 16 amino acids. CDR1 and CDR2 from the germline V gene are MNHEY and SVGAGI. V was clipped by 2 bases and J by 0 bases, with 11 bases between them. The DNA for the CDR3 is TGTGCCAGCAGTTACGAACAGGGCAACTCCTACAATGAGCAGTTCTTC. As protein: CASSYEQGNSYNEQFF.

This rearrangement joins TRBV27 to TRBJ1-1; D is unclear. The V end lost 4 bases, the J end lost 1 base, and 13 bases lay between the germline ends. The CDR3 extends over 15 amino acids. Germline V gene sequence: CDR1 MNHEY, CDR2 SMNVEV (reference sequence). DNA of the CDR3: TGTGCCAGCAGTTCGCCCCCATATAGGAACACTGAAGCTTTCTTT. Its protein is CASSSPPYRNTEAFF.

The chain carries TRBV28 and TRBJ1-5; 7 bases map to TRBD1. Germline V gene sequence: CDR1 MDHEN, CDR2 SYDVKM. Trimming took 5 bases from V and 3 from J; bases not matched to a gene: 4. CDR3 length: 14 residues. The CDR3 is CASSMTGYNQPQHF. CDR3 bases: TGTGCCAGCAGTATGACAGGGTACAATCAGCCCCAGCATTTT.

This clone was recorded a few times. The chain uses TRBV3-1 (or the pseudogene TRBV3-2) and TRBJ1-2, with a possible D match to TRBD1 (5 bases). With 0 bases removed from V and 0 bases from J, the gap between germline ends came to 17 bases. The CDR3 extends over 18 amino acids. Germline loops: CDR1 LGHDT, CDR2 YNNKEL (reference sequence). The CDR3 here is CASSQDHPGYRANYGYTF. CDR3 DNA sequence: TGTGCCAGCAGCCAAGATCACCCAGGGTATAGAGCTAACTATGGCTACACCTTC.

This chain connects TRBV28 to TRBJ1-3; D is perhaps TRBD1 (5 bases). Trimming shortened V by 6 bases and J by 7 bases, and 19 bases separated the two germline ends. CDR1 and CDR2 (germline): MDHEN, SYDVKM. The CDR3 runs to 15 residues. The CDR3 spells CASSPLGPRGNTIYF. CDR3 nucleotides: TGTGCCAGCAGCCCTCTGGGGCCTCGGGGGAACACCATATATTTT.